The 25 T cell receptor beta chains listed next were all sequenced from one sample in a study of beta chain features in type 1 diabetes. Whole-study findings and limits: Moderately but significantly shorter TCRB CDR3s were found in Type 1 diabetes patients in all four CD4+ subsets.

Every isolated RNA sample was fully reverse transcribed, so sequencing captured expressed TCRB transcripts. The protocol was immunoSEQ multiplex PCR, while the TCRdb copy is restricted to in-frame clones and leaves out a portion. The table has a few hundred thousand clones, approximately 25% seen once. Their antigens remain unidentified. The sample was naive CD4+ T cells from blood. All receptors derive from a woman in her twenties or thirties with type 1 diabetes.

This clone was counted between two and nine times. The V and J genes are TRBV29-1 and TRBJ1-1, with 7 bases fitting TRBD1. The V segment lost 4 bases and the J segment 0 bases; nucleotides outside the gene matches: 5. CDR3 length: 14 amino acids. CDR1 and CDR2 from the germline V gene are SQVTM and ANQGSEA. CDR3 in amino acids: CSVGTGAMNTEAFF. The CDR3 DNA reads TGCAGCGTTGGCACAGGGGCCATGAACACTGAAGCTTTCTTT.

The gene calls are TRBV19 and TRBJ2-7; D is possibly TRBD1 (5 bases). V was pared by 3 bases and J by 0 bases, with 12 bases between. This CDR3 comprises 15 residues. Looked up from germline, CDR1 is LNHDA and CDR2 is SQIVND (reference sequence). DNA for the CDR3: TGTGCCAGTAGTATGACAGAAAGGAGCTCCTACGAGCAGTACTTC. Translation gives CASSMTERSSYEQYF. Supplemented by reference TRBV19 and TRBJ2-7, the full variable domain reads DGGITQSPKYLFRKEGQNVTLSCEQNLNHDAMYWYRQDPGQGLRLIYYSQIVNDFQKGDIAEGYSVSREKKESFPLTVTSAQKNPTAFYLCASSMTERSSYEQYFGPGTRLTVT.

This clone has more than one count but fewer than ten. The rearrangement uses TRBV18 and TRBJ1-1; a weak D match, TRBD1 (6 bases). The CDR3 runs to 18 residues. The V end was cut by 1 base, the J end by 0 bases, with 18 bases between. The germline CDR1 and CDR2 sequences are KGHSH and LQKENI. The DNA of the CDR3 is TGTGCCAGCTCACCACTTACGTTTGACAGGCGCCTGAACACTGAAGCTTTCTTT. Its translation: CASSPLTFDRRLNTEAFF.

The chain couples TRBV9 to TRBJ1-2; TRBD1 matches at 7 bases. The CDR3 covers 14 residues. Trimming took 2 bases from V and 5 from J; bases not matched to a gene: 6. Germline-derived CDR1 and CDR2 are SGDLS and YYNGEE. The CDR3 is CASSVGTGEYGYTF. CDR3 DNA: TGTGCCAGCAGCGTGGGAACAGGGGAGTATGGCTACACCTTC.

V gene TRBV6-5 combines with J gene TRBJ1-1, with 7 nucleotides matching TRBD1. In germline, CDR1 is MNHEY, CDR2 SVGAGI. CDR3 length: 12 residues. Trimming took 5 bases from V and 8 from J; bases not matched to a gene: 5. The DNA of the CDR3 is TGTGCCAGCAGTACCCGGGACAGCGAAGCTTTCTTT. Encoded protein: CASSTRDSEAFF.

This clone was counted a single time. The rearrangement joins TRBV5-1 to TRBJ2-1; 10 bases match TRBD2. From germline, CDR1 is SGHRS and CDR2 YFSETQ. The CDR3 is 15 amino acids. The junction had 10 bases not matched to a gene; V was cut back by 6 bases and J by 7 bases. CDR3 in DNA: TGCGCCAGCAAGGGCCTAGCGGGAGCAGGGAATGAGCAGTTCTTC. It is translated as CASKGLAGAGNEQFF.

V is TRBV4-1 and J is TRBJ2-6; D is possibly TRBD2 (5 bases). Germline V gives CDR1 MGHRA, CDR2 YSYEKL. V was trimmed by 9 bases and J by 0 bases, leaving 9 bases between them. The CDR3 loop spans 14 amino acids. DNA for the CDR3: TGCGCCAGTGGCGAGGGCTCTGGGGCCAACGTCCTGACTTTC. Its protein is CASGEGSGANVLTF.

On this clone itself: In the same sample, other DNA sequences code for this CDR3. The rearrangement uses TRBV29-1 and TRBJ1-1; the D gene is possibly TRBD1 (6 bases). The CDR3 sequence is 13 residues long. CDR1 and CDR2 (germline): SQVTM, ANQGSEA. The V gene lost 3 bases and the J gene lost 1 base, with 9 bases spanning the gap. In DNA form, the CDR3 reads TGCAGCGTTGACAGGGGAACGAACACTGAAGCTTTCTTT. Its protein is CSVDRGTNTEAFF.

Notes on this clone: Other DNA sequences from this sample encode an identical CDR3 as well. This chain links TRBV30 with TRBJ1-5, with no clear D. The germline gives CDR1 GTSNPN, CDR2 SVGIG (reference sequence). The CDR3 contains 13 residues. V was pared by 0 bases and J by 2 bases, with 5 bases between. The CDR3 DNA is TGTGCCTGGAGTGTACGAGGCAATCAGCCCCAGCATTTT. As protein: CAWSVRGNQPQHF.

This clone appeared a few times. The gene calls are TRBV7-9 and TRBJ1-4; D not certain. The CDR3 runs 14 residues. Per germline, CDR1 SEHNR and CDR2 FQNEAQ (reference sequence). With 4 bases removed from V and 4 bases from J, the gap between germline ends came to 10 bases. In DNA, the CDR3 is TGTGCCAGCAGCTCAAACAGTATTAATGAAAAACTGTTTTTT. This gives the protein CASSSNSINEKLFF.

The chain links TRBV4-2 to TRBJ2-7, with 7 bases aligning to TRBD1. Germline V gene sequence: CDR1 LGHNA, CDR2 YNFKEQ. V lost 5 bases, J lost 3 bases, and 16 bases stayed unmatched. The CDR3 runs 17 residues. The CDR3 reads CASSTSGTVGAIYEQYF. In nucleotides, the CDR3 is TGTGCCAGCAGCACTTCGGGGACAGTAGGGGCCATCTACGAGCAGTACTTC.

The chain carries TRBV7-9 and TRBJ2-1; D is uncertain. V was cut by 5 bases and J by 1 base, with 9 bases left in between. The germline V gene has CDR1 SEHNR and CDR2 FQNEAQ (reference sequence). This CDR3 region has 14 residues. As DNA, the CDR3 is TGTGCCAGCAGCCGAGACTCGTCCTACAATGAGCAGTTCTTC. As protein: CASSRDSSYNEQFF.

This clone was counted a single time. The CDR3 nucleotides are TGTGCCAGCAGTGGGACAGGGCGTGAGGAGACCCAGTACTTC. The encoded protein is CASSGTGREETQYF. V usage is TRBV5-4 and J usage is TRBJ2-5; 9 bases align to TRBD1. Germline CDR1 SGHNT, CDR2 YYREEE (reference sequence). Trimming cost V 5 bases and J 5 bases; bases outside gene matches: 7. The CDR3 runs 14 residues.

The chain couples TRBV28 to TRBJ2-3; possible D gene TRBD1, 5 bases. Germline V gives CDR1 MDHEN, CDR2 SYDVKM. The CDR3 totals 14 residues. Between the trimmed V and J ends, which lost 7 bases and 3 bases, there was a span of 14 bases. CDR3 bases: TGTGCCAGCAACATAGGGGTAGGGACAGATACGCAGTATTTT. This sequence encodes CASNIGVGTDTQYF.

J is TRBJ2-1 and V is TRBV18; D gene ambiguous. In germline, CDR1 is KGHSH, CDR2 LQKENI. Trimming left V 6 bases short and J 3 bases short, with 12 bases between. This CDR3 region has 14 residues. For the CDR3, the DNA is TGTGCCAGCTCGAGGTCCTATAACTACAATGAGCAGTTCTTC. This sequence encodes CASSRSYNYNEQFF.

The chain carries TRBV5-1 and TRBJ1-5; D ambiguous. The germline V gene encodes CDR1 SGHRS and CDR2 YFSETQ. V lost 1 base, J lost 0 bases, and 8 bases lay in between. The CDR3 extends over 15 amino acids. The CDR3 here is CASSLTGLSNQPQHF. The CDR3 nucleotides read TGCGCCAGCAGCTTGACGGGTCTTAGCAATCAGCCCCAGCATTTT. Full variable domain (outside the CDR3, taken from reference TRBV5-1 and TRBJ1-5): KAGVTQTPRYLIKTRGQQVTLSCSPISGHRSVSWYQQTPGQGLQFLFEYFSETQRNKGNFPGRFSGRQFSNSRSEMNVSTLELGDSALYLCASSLTGLSNQPQHFGDGTRLSIL.

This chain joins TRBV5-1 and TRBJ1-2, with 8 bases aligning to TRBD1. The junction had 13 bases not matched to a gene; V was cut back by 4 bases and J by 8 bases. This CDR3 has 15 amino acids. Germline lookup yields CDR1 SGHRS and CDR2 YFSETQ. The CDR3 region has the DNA TGCGCCAGCAGCCTCGAGGGCAGGGGGCAAAAAGGCTACACCTTC. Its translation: CASSLEGRGQKGYTF. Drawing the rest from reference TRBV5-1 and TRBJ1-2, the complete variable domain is KAGVTQTPRYLIKTRGQQVTLSCSPISGHRSVSWYQQTPGQGLQFLFEYFSETQRNKGNFPGRFSGRQFSNSRSEMNVSTLELGDSALYLCASSLEGRGQKGYTFGSGTRLTVV.

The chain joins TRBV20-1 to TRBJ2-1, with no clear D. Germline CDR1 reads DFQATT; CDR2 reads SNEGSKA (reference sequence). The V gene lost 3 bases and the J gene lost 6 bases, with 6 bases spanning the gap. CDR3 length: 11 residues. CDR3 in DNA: TGCAGTGCTAGGGCCCCCAATGAGCAGTTCTTC. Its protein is CSARAPNEQFF.

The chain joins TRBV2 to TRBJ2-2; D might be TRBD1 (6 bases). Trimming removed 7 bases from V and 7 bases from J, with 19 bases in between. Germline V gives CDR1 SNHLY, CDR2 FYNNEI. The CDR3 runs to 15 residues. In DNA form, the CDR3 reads TGTGCCAGCATCGACAGGTCTTTTGGGGGCGGGGAGCTGTTTTTT. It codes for CASIDRSFGGGELFF.

For the CDR3, the DNA is TGCGCCAGCAAAGAGGTACTCGAGCAGTTCTTC. As protein: CASKEVLEQFF. The chain has TRBV5-1 and TRBJ2-1; D uncertain. The germline V and J ends were trimmed by 6 bases and 10 bases, with 11 bases remaining between them. This CDR3 contains 11 residues. Germline V gives CDR1 SGHRS, CDR2 YFSETQ.

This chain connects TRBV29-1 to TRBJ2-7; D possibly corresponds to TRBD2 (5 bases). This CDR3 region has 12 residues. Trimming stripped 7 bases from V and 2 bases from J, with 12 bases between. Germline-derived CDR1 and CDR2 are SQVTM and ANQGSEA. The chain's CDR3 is CSGGIGAYEQYF. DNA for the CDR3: TGCAGCGGGGGTATCGGGGCCTACGAGCAGTACTTC.

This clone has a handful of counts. CDR3 in DNA: TGTGCCAGTGCTAGTGGGTATTACAATGAGCAGTTCTTC. Amino acids: CASASGYYNEQFF. The chain has TRBV14 and TRBJ2-1; D is ambiguous. This CDR3 spans 13 amino acids. Germline assignment: CDR1 SGHDN and CDR2 FVKESK. V gave up 9 bases and J gave up 4 bases, with 13 bases separating them. The variable domain in full, completed from reference TRBV14 and TRBJ2-1, reads EAGVTQFPSHSVIEKGQTVTLRCDPISGHDNLYWYRRVMGKEIKFLLHFVKESKQDESGMPNNRFLAERTGGTYSTLKVQPAELEDSGVYFCASASGYYNEQFFGPGTRLTVL.

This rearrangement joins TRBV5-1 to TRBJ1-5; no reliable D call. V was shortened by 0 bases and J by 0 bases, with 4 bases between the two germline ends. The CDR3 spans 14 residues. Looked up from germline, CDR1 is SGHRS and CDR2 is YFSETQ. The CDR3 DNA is TGCGCCAGCAGCTTGGAGAGTAGCAATCAGCCCCAGCATTTT. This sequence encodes CASSLESSNQPQHF. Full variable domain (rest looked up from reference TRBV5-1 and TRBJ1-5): KAGVTQTPRYLIKTRGQQVTLSCSPISGHRSVSWYQQTPGQGLQFLFEYFSETQRNKGNFPGRFSGRQFSNSRSEMNVSTLELGDSALYLCASSLESSNQPQHFGDGTRLSIL.

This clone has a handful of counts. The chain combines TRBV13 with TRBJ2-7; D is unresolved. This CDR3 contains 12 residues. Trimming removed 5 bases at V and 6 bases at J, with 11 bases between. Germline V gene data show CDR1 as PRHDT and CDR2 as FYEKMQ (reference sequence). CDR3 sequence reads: CASSATKGEQYF. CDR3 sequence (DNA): TGTGCCAGCAGCGCCACTAAAGGCGAGCAGTACTTC. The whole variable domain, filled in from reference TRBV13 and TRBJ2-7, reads AAGVIQSPRHLIKEKRETATLKCYPIPRHDTVYWYQQGPGQDPQFLISFYEKMQSDKGSIPDRFSAQQFSDYHSELNMSSLELGDSALYFCASSATKGEQYFGPGTRLTVT.

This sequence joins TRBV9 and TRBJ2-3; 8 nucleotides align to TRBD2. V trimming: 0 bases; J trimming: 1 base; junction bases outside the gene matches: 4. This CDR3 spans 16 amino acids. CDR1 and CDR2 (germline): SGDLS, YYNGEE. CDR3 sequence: CASSVDGTRGTDTQYF. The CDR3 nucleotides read TGTGCCAGCAGCGTAGACGGGACTAGGGGCACAGATACGCAGTATTTT.